A single T cell receptor beta chain is shown here with its context. This specimen belongs to a study of blood T cells in healthy people across ages. With a J-beta primer mix and a sample-barcoded 5' primer, a second PCR ran about 7 to 12 cycles. MiXCR, run by TCRdb on the 5' RACE reads, gives a single entry per CDR3 protein. The sample contains roughly 1 million distinct CDR3 sequences, approximately 25% of which appear only once. The CDR3 spans 12 residues. Germline-derived CDR1 and CDR2 are SQVTM and ANQGSEA. With 7 bases removed from V and 5 bases from J, the gap between germline ends came to 14 bases. These sequences were also reported in another study, on T cells of mothers and their children. This second study notes: Donation was provided by three healthy Caucasian mothers along with their six children. Similar effects of thymic selection on TCR recombination output were recorded in related and unrelated pairs.

The sequenced material came from blood. The chain is built from TRBV29-1 and TRBJ2-5, with no clear D. This receptor was obtained from a girl aged 2 to 9 in good health. CDR3 DNA sequence: TGCAGCGACGAAACTCCGTACGAGACCCAGTACTTC. Translation: CSDETPYETQYF.